This T cell receptor beta chain was sequenced for a study of blood T cells in healthy people across ages. Unmatched junction bases numbered 9, after V lost 2 bases and J lost 0 bases. Looked up from germline, CDR1 is SGHRS and CDR2 is YFSETQ. CDR3 length equals 17 residues. Then a second PCR, running roughly 6 to 12 cycles, was carried out with a sample-barcoded 5' primer and a J-beta primer mix. Each cDNA molecule was tagged by a template-switch adaptor with 12 random nucleotides. MiXCR, run by TCRdb on the 5' RACE reads, gives a single entry per CDR3 protein. The sample holds 550,000 to 800,000 distinct CDR3 sequences, around 32% seen once. Donation came from healthy Caucasian individuals in Russia who were aged roughly 6 to 100. Peripheral blood samples of around 9.8 milliliters were drawn from each donor.

This chain links TRBV5-1 with TRBJ2-7; 9 bases line up with TRBD1. This clonotype was sampled from a woman over 75 in good health. Sequencing input: blood. The CDR3 loop is CASSFSAGTGFSYEQYF. The CDR3 DNA reads TGCGCCAGCAGCTTCTCGGCGGGGACAGGGTTCTCCTACGAGCAGTACTTC.